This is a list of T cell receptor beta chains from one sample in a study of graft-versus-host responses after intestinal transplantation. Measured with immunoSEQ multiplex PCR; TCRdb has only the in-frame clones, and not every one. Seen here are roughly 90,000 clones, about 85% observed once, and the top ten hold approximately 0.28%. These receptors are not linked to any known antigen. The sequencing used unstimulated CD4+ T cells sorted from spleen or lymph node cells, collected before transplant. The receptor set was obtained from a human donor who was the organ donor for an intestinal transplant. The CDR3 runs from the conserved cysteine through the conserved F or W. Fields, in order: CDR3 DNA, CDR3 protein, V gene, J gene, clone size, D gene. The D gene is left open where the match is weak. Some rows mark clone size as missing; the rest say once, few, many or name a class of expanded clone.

DNA: TGTGCCAGCAGTTTTGGGGGACAGGGGGTATCTGGGGCCAACGTCCTGACTTTC
CDR3: CASSFGGQGVSGANVLTF
V: TRBV28
J: TRBJ2-6
size: .
D: TRBD1

DNA: TGTGCCAGCATACCCCCGGGACTAGGAAACAATGAGCAGTTCTTC
CDR3: CASIPPGLGNNEQFF
V: TRBV7-9
J: TRBJ2-1
size: .
D: TRBD2

DNA: TGTGCCAGCAGCTTCCGAGACAGAACCTACGAGCAGTACTTC
CDR3: CASSFRDRTYEQYF
V: TRBV7-8
J: TRBJ2-7
size: .
D: .

DNA: TGTGCCAGCAGCCAAGATGTAGGACTAGTGAATACGCAGTATTTT
CDR3: CASSQDVGLVNTQYF
V: TRBV14
J: TRBJ2-3
size: .
D: TRBD2

DNA: TGTGCCAGCATAGGACAGATCAATCAGCCCCAGCATTTT
CDR3: CASIGQINQPQHF
V: TRBV6-1
J: TRBJ1-5
size: .
D: .

DNA: TGTGCCAGCAGGGCCGACAGGCAAGCCTACGAGCAGTACTTC
CDR3: CASRADRQAYEQYF
V: TRBV6-1
J: TRBJ2-7
size: .
D: .

DNA: TGTGCCAGCAGTGCCCAGGGGTCCAACTATGGCTACACCTTC
CDR3: CASSAQGSNYGYTF
V: TRBV6-1
J: TRBJ1-2
size: .
D: .

DNA: TGTGCCAGCAGCATCAGGACTAGCGGGAAGCCCTACAATGAGCAGTTCTTC
CDR3: CASSIRTSGKPYNEQFF
V: TRBV21-1
J: TRBJ2-1
size: .
D: .

DNA: TGTGCCAGCAGTCCCCCCGGTTACAGGGACTACGAGCAGTACTTC
CDR3: CASSPPGYRDYEQYF
V: TRBV28
J: TRBJ2-7
size: .
D: .

DNA: TGCGCCAGCAGCTTGGAGGTAGCGGGGACAGATACGCAGTATTTT
CDR3: CASSLEVAGTDTQYF
V: TRBV5-1
J: TRBJ2-3
size: .
D: TRBD2

DNA: TGCGCCAGCAGCCCCGGCCGGGGGGGGGTGAACACTGAAGCTTTCTTT
CDR3: CASSPGRGGVNTEAFF
V: TRBV5-1
J: TRBJ1-1
size: .
D: .

DNA: TGTGCCAGCAGAAAACTAGTGACAGATACGCAGTATTTT
CDR3: CASRKLVTDTQYF
V: TRBV6-5
J: TRBJ2-3
size: .
D: .

DNA: TGTGCCAGCAGCCAAGAGGGGAAGACTAGCGGGAGAAGGAACAATGAGCAGTTCTTC
CDR3: CASSQEGKTSGRRNNEQFF
V: TRBV14
J: TRBJ2-1
size: .
D: TRBD2

DNA: TGTGCCAGCCCCCCCTTACAGATCAAAAACTACGAGCAGTACTTC
CDR3: CASPPLQIKNYEQYF
V: TRBV5-6
J: TRBJ2-7
size: .
D: .

DNA: TGTGCCAGCCCACCACGGGCAGCCCCCTACGAGCAGTACTTC
CDR3: CASPPRAAPYEQYF
V: TRBV18
J: TRBJ2-7
size: .
D: .

DNA: TGTGCCTGGAGTGTAAGATGGAGGGGTCGGACAGGTTCAGATACGCAGTATTTT
CDR3: CAWSVRWRGRTGSDTQYF
V: TRBV30
J: TRBJ2-3
size: once
D: .

DNA: TGTGCCAGCAGCGGGGGGACTAGCGCCCACAATGAGCAGTTCTTC
CDR3: CASSGGTSAHNEQFF
V: TRBV9
J: TRBJ2-1
size: .
D: TRBD2

DNA: TGTGCCAGCAGCCCGTTGACTAGTTTGAGTCCTAATGAGCAGTTCTTC
CDR3: CASSPLTSLSPNEQFF
V: TRBV7-9
J: TRBJ2-1
size: .
D: .

DNA: TGTGCCAGCAGCTACTTGAGGACAGGCAGGAACGAGCAGTACTTC
CDR3: CASSYLRTGRNEQYF
V: TRBV6-6
J: TRBJ2-7
size: .
D: TRBD1

DNA: TGTGCCAGCAGTTATGAGGGCAGCATCTATGGCTACACCTTC
CDR3: CASSYEGSIYGYTF
V: TRBV6-5
J: TRBJ1-2
size: .
D: .

DNA: TGTGCCATCAGTGAATATAGGGGACAGGGGGTTTGGACTGAAGCTTTCTTT
CDR3: CAISEYRGQGVWTEAFF
V: TRBV10-3
J: TRBJ1-1
size: .
D: TRBD1

DNA: TGCAGTGCTAGACAGGGTCATGAGCAGTTCTTC
CDR3: CSARQGHEQFF
V: TRBV20-1
J: TRBJ2-1
size: .
D: .

DNA: TGTGCCAGCAGCACCCGGACAGCCCAAGAGACCCAGTACTTC
CDR3: CASSTRTAQETQYF
V: TRBV7-2
J: TRBJ2-5
size: .
D: .

DNA: TGTGCCAGCAGGCGAATACAGGGGGCGGAACAGCCCCAGCATTTT
CDR3: CASRRIQGAEQPQHF
V: TRBV6-6
J: TRBJ1-5
size: .
D: TRBD1

DNA: TGTGCCAGCAGCTTAGCAGGGGGGGGATACGAGCAGTACTTC
CDR3: CASSLAGGGYEQYF
V: TRBV7-2
J: TRBJ2-7
size: .
D: .

DNA: TGTGCCAGCAGCTTACTAGCGGGGTACGAGCAGTACTTC
CDR3: CASSLLAGYEQYF
V: TRBV11-2
J: TRBJ2-7
size: once
D: TRBD2

DNA: TGTGCCAGGCCCAGGGGAGTCTCACCCCTCCACTTT
CDR3: CARPRGVSPLHF
V: TRBV9
J: TRBJ1-6
size: .
D: .

DNA: TGTGCCAGCAGCTTACTGACAGTAAACACTGAAGCTTTCTTT
CDR3: CASSLLTVNTEAFF
V: TRBV11-3
J: TRBJ1-1
size: .
D: .

DNA: TGTGCTAGTGGTCAAAATAGGGGGCTTGGTGAAGCTTTCTTT
CDR3: CASGQNRGLGEAFF
V: TRBV12-5
J: TRBJ1-1
size: .
D: TRBD1

DNA: TGTGCCAGCAGCTTAGGTTTTAGCGGGCCGAACTACGAGCAGTACTTC
CDR3: CASSLGFSGPNYEQYF
V: TRBV11-3
J: TRBJ2-7
size: .
D: TRBD2